This TCR beta chain was identified during a study of T cells in Graves' hyperthyroidism and ophthalmopathy. Stable Graves' hyperthyroidism meant no ophthalmopathy progression within 18 months. Germline assignment: CDR1 LNHDA and CDR2 SQIVND (reference sequence). This CDR3 has 13 residues. Between the trimmed V and J ends, which lost 5 bases and 2 bases, there was a span of 9 bases. Using RNA transcripts as the source, TCR beta CDR3 regions were amplified. First-round RT-PCR of the TCR CDR3 relied on the HTBI primer set. TCRdb recomputed calls from the multiplex PCR reads with MiXCR, one row per CDR3 protein. The sample lists approximately 590,000 distinct CDR3 sequences; more than 45% were seen once. Whole-study findings and limits: Most clonotypes expanded in the thyroid (above 0.001) were also present in blood.

This clonotype was observed a few times. Antigen unknown. The sequencing sample was made of peripheral blood or thyroid tissue (not recorded which). The J gene is TRBJ2-5, the V gene TRBV19; D not certain. The source is a woman younger than 35 with Graves' hyperthyroidism. CDR3 nucleotide sequence: TGTGCCAGTAGTCGGGCCAGACAAGAGACCCAGTACTTC. It codes for CASSRARQETQYF.